The sample holds a few counts of the clone carrying this T cell receptor (beta chain). RNA served as the template for amplifying TCR beta CDR3 regions. Second-round multiplex PCR came after a first-round RT-PCR that employed HTBI primers. TCRdb re-analysed the multiplex PCR reads in MiXCR, keeping a single row per CDR3 protein. The sample lists 1 million to 1.3 million distinct CDR3 sequences, less than 45% occurring once. The sample originates from a study of Graves' ophthalmopathy and Graves' hyperthyroidism. The sequenced material came from peripheral blood or thyroid tissue (not recorded which). The sequence came from an adult man with Graves' hyperthyroidism.

The CDR3 reads CSALWTGGGQETQYF. In DNA form, the CDR3 reads TGCAGCGCCCTATGGACAGGGGGTGGTCAAGAGACCCAGTACTTC. V usage is TRBV29-1 and J usage is TRBJ2-5, with TRBD1 identical over 10 bases. The CDR3 totals 15 residues. From germline, CDR1 is SQVTM and CDR2 ANQGSEA. J was trimmed by 2 bases and V by 7 bases; bases with no gene match: 10.